This T cell receptor beta chain was sequenced for a study of neurological immune-mediated disorders. This clonotype has ten or more counts. An end of the junction differs from the germline gene, which may be a read error. 5'RACE employing 10-nucleotide random UMIs yielded the cDNA. TCRdb independently ran MiXCR on the 5' RACE reads; one entry per CDR3 protein. This table has roughly 52,000 distinct CDR3 sequences, approximately 3.9% appearing once. CDR3 length: 13 residues. Germline CDR1 is SGHDN and CDR2 is FVKESK. V is TRBV14 and J is TRBJ1-6, with D uncertain. Sequenced: PBMCs. This receptor was identified in a man aged 55 to 70 with multiple sclerosis. DNA for the CDR3: TGTGCCAGCAGCCCATGGGCACACTCAACCCTCAACTTT. Protein product: CASSPWAHSTLNF.